The rows below give T cell receptor beta chains drawn from one sample of a study of blood T cell repertoires in COVID-19. The protocol was immunoSEQ multiplex PCR, while the TCRdb copy is restricted to in-frame clones and leaves out a portion. The sample consists of hundreds of thousands of clones, about 86% of them appearing once. The sample comprised PBMCs or T cells enriched from blood (not recorded which). The receptors come from a woman between 45 and 60 years old who had recovered from COVID-19. Each CDR3 is given with its conserved first and last residue. D genes are given only for firm matches. Size tells how often a clone was seen (once, few, many) or the class of an expanded clone, and some rows leave it out.

12	TRBV6-5	-	TRBJ2-7	-	CASMRGTTEQYF	TGTGCCAGCATGAGGGGGACGACCGAGCAGTACTTC
15	TRBV28	TRBD1	TRBJ1-5	-	CASSLWDRSNQPQHF	TGTGCCAGCAGTTTATGGGACAGGAGCAATCAGCCCCAGCATTTT
18	TRBV6-2/TRBV6-3	-	TRBJ2-5	-	CASSYSMEEGGSQETQYF	TGTGCCAGCAGTTACTCGATGGAGGAAGGGGGTTCCCAAGAGACCCAGTACTTC
14	TRBV30	-	TRBJ2-7	-	CAWSPDGFFYEQYF	TGTGCCTGGAGTCCCGACGGGTTCTTCTACGAGCAGTACTTC
14	TRBV19	-	TRBJ1-3	once	CASTPQGAGNTIYF	TGTGCCAGTACCCCACAGGGTGCTGGAAACACCATATATTTT
16	TRBV28	-	TRBJ1-6	-	CASRLGTNLNNSPLHF	TGTGCCAGCAGACTCGGGACAAACTTAAATAATTCACCCCTCCACTTT
14	TRBV2	TRBD1	TRBJ1-6	-	CASRSQGVASPLHF	TGTGCCAGCAGATCCCAGGGGGTGGCTTCACCCCTCCACTTT
14	TRBV7-9	TRBD1	TRBJ2-7	-	CASSFATTGAEQYF	TGTGCCAGCAGCTTCGCCACCACAGGGGCCGAGCAGTACTTC
13	TRBV12-3/TRBV12-4	-	TRBJ2-3	-	CASSPYLDDTQYF	TGTGCCAGCAGCCCCTACCTAGACGATACGCAGTATTTT
15	TRBV14	TRBD1	TRBJ1-1	-	CASSLRPGQGTGAFF	TGTGCCAGCAGCCTAAGACCGGGACAGGGGACTGGAGCTTTCTTT
13	TRBV2	-	TRBJ1-1	-	CASREGPGTEAFF	TGTGCCAGCAGGGAGGGGCCCGGCACTGAAGCTTTCTTT
15	TRBV4-3	-	TRBJ2-5	once	CASSQDLTGEKTQYF	TGCGCCAGCAGCCAAGATCTGACGGGGGAGAAGACCCAGTACTTC
14	TRBV27	-	TRBJ2-5	-	CASRPSRYQETQYF	TGTGCCAGCAGGCCCTCACGGTACCAAGAGACCCAGTACTTC
17	TRBV4-1	TRBD2	TRBJ2-7	-	CASSQDRRAGRVGEQYF	TGCGCCAGCAGCCAAGATAGGCGGGCGGGGAGGGTCGGCGAGCAGTACTTC
17	TRBV28	TRBD1	TRBJ1-2	-	CATKTRDRGRGDYGYTF	TGTGCCACCAAAACCCGGGACAGGGGGCGCGGTGACTATGGCTACACCTTC
13	TRBV11-2	-	TRBJ2-5	few	CASSLLREETQYF	TGTGCCAGCAGCTTACTGAGAGAAGAGACCCAGTACTTC
15	TRBV28	-	TRBJ1-4	-	CAGGAGTGNNEKLFF	TGTGCCGGGGGGGCCGGGACGGGCAATAATGAAAAACTGTTTTTT
14	TRBV3-1/TRBV3-2	TRBD1	TRBJ2-5	-	CASSRGTDKETQYF	TGTGCCAGCAGCAGAGGGACAGACAAAGAGACCCAGTACTTC
17	TRBV11-2	-	TRBJ1-6	-	CASSVKKDSYLHSPLHF	TGTGCCAGCAGCGTGAAGAAGGACAGCTACCTCCATTCACCCCTCCACTTT
15	TRBV3-1/TRBV3-2	-	TRBJ1-1	once	CASSQDFTGGTEAFF	TGTGCCAGCAGCCAAGATTTCACCGGCGGCACTGAAGCTTTCTTT
14	TRBV2	-	TRBJ1-2	once	CASSEQGKSNGYTF	TGTGCCAGCAGTGAACAGGGGAAGAGTAATGGCTACACCTTC
13	TRBV30	TRBD2	TRBJ2-3	-	CAWSLAVTDTQYF	TGTGCCTGGAGTCTAGCGGTGACAGATACGCAGTATTTT
14	TRBV2	-	TRBJ2-3	once	CASKVGGAGDTQYF	TGTGCCAGCAAAGTGGGGGGGGCGGGAGATACGCAGTATTTT
15	TRBV7-8	TRBD1	TRBJ1-6	-	CASSLGQGRNSPLHF	TGTGCCAGCAGCTTGGGACAGGGGAGGAATTCACCCCTCCACTTT
11	TRBV12-3/TRBV12-4	-	TRBJ2-1	-	CASSFSREQFF	TGTGCCAGCAGTTTTAGCCGTGAGCAGTTCTTC
15	TRBV9	TRBD2	TRBJ2-5	-	CASSVASGEQETQYF	TGTGCCAGCAGCGTAGCCAGCGGGGAACAAGAGACCCAGTACTTC
14	TRBV3-1/TRBV3-2	TRBD1	TRBJ1-4	-	CASSQGQGREKLFF	TGTGCCAGCAGCCAAGGACAGGGTCGGGAAAAACTGTTTTTT
16	TRBV4-2	-	TRBJ1-1	-	CASSQDFSPRAAEAFF	TGTGCCAGCAGCCAAGACTTCAGCCCCAGGGCTGCTGAAGCTTTCTTT
17	TRBV6-1	-	TRBJ2-1	-	CASSEFGRGDSYNEQFF	TGTGCCAGCAGTGAATTCGGCAGGGGCGACTCCTACAATGAGCAGTTCTTC
11	TRBV25-1	-	TRBJ1-4	-	CASSELEKLFF	TGTGCCAGCAGTGAGTTAGAAAAACTGTTTTTT
15	TRBV10-3	-	TRBJ2-1	-	CAISGAGWGDGEQFF	TGTGCCATCAGTGGTGCTGGGTGGGGGGACGGTGAGCAGTTCTTC
14	TRBV24-1	TRBD1	TRBJ1-2	once	CATSATGRNYGYTF	TGTGCCACCAGTGCGACAGGGCGAAACTATGGCTACACCTTC
15	TRBV5-6	-	TRBJ1-1	few	CASSAGLMVGTEAFF	TGTGCCAGCAGTGCGGGTCTGATGGTGGGGACTGAAGCTTTCTTT
18	TRBV18	-	TRBJ1-1	-	CASSHTRGSAGVNTEAFF	TGTGCCAGCTCACACACCCGGGGAAGCGCCGGGGTGAACACTGAAGCTTTCTTT
20	TRBV7-7	TRBD1	TRBJ2-7	-	CASSTLLQGFFTDYHYEQYF	TGTGCTAGCAGCACCCTATTACAGGGGTTTTTCACCGATTACCACTACGAGCAGTACTTC
16	TRBV11-3	-	TRBJ2-2	-	CASSLDQGARTGELFF	TGTGCCAGCAGCTTAGATCAGGGCGCCCGGACCGGGGAGCTGTTTTTT
15	TRBV2	TRBD1	TRBJ1-5	few	CASSAGTGYNQPQHF	TGTGCCAGCAGTGCTGGGACAGGGTACAATCAGCCCCAGCATTTT
16	TRBV19	-	TRBJ1-6	few	CASSNLAGFRNSPLHF	TGTGCCAGTAGTAATCTGGCAGGGTTTCGTAATTCACCCCTCCACTTT
16	TRBV7-9	-	TRBJ2-3	-	CASSRSSPLNTDTQYF	TGTGCCAGCAGCCGGTCGAGCCCCCTCAACACAGATACGCAGTATTTT
16	TRBV28	-	TRBJ1-5	-	CASSRTARLSNQPQHF	TGTGCCAGCAGTAGGACAGCCCGTTTGAGCAATCAGCCCCAGCATTTT
21	TRBV4-1	TRBD2	TRBJ2-1	-	CASSPRFPQRGVTSSYNEQFF	TGCGCCAGCAGCCCAAGATTCCCGCAGCGGGGGGTTACTAGCTCCTACAATGAGCAGTTCTTC
13	TRBV20-1	-	TRBJ1-2	-	CSASSRANYGYTF	TGCAGTGCTAGTTCCAGGGCCAACTATGGCTACACCTTC
16	TRBV30	TRBD1	TRBJ1-2	-	CAWRRSQGTGRYGYTF	TGTGCCTGGAGAAGGTCCCAGGGGACAGGGCGCTATGGCTACACCTTC
14	TRBV3-1/TRBV3-2	TRBD1	TRBJ1-1	few	CASRQTGGLTEAFF	TGTGCCAGCAGGCAAACAGGGGGCCTAACTGAAGCTTTCTTT
15	TRBV15	TRBD1	TRBJ1-6	-	CATRQDREYWSPLHF	TGTGCCACCAGACAGGACAGGGAATATTGGTCACCCCTCCACTTT
14	TRBV23-1	-	TRBJ1-2	-	CASSQSLKGEGYTF	TGCGCCAGCAGTCAATCGCTTAAAGGGGAAGGCTACACCTTC
16	TRBV18	TRBD1	TRBJ1-3	-	CASSPKTRQGANTIYF	TGTGCCAGCTCACCAAAGACCCGACAGGGGGCAAACACCATATATTTT
16	TRBV5-1	TRBD1	TRBJ1-5	few	CASSSGTGDSNQPQHF	TGCGCCAGCAGCTCAGGGACAGGGGATAGCAATCAGCCCCAGCATTTT
16	TRBV2	-	TRBJ1-6	-	CASTRQTSSYNSPLHF	TGTGCCAGCACCCGACAGACCAGCTCCTATAATTCACCCCTCCACTTT
12	TRBV12-3/TRBV12-4	-	TRBJ2-1	-	CASNSRLNEQFF	TGTGCCAGCAACTCCAGGCTCAATGAGCAGTTCTTC
12	TRBV5-1	TRBD1	TRBJ1-1	few	CASNPGGTEAFF	TGCGCCAGCAACCCAGGGGGCACTGAAGCTTTCTTT
15	TRBV9	TRBD1	TRBJ2-7	-	CASSVSVDRGYEQYF	TGTGCCAGCAGCGTTTCCGTGGACAGGGGCTACGAGCAGTACTTC
13	TRBV2	-	TRBJ1-4	-	CASSSILSEKLFF	TGTGCCAGCAGTAGTATCCTGAGCGAAAAACTGTTTTTT